The rows below give T cell receptor beta chains drawn from one sample of a study of low-dose radiotherapy and immunotherapy resistance in tumors. MiXCR, run by TCRdb on the reads, gives a single entry per CDR3 protein. The sample contains under 90,000 distinct CDR3 sequences, less than 20% of which appear only once. The sample consisted of PBMCs, taken after low-dose radiotherapy plus immunotherapy. The receptors originated from a male donor with prostate cancer. Each CDR3 is given with its conserved first and last residue. Each record gives: CDR3 length, clone size, J gene, V gene, D gene, CDR3 protein, CDR3 DNA. The D gene is left open where the match is weak. A clone size is listed for some rows: how often the clone was seen (once, few, many), or a class if it is expanded.

>14|many|TRBJ2-7|TRBV25-1|TRBD1
CASADRPPSYEQYF
TGTGCCAGTGCGGACAGGCCCCCTTCCTACGAGCAGTACTTC
>15|many|TRBJ2-3|TRBV3-1|TRBD1
CASSPRTGRGDTQYF
TGTGCCAGCAGCCCTCGGACAGGGCGAGGAGATACGCAGTATTTT
>11|many|TRBJ2-7|TRBV28|NA
CVCGGPYEQYF
TGCGTTTGTGGGGGTCCCTACGAGCAGTACTTC
>15|NA|TRBJ1-1|TRBV1|NA
CTSSQSRDPNTEAFF
TGCACCAGCAGCCAAAGCAGGGACCCGAACACTGAAGCTTTCTTT
>16|many|TRBJ2-3|TRBV19|NA
CASSPILTTFTDTQYF
TGTGCCAGTAGTCCTATTCTAACTACGTTCACAGATACGCAGTATTTT
>16|many|TRBJ1-1|TRBV4-3|NA
CASSPTARSGGTEAFF
TGCGCCAGCAGCCCCACTGCCCGGAGCGGCGGCACTGAAGCTTTCTTT
>17|many|TRBJ1-6|TRBV4-3|NA
CASSQDRGDSYNSPLHF
TGCGCCAGCAGCCAAGATCGGGGGGACTCCTATAATTCACCCCTCCACTTT
>13|many|TRBJ2-7|TRBV18|NA
CASSNNRAYEQYF
TGTGCCAGCTCAAATAACAGAGCCTACGAGCAGTACTTC
>15|NA|TRBJ2-7|TRBV2|TRBD2
CASSRRLATSYEQYF
TGTGCCAGCAGTCGAAGACTAGCTACATCCTACGAGCAGTACTTC
>14|NA|TRBJ1-2|TRBV20-1|NA
CSARDFKDNYGYTF
TGCAGTGCTAGAGATTTCAAGGATAACTATGGCTACACCTTC
>18|many|TRBJ2-5|TRBV11-2|NA
CASSLGWSGTRAQETQYF
TGTGCCAGCAGCTTAGGGTGGTCAGGGACAAGAGCCCAAGAGACCCAGTACTTC
>13|many|TRBJ1-1|TRBV28|TRBD1
CASRSPDRAEAFF
TGTGCCAGCAGGTCCCCGGACAGGGCCGAAGCTTTCTTT
>15|many|TRBJ2-1|TRBV20-1|TRBD2
CSAPRGGLASFEQFF
TGCAGTGCCCCGCGGGGAGGACTAGCTTCCTTTGAGCAGTTCTTC
>15|many|TRBJ1-5|TRBV28|TRBD1
CASSKDRGRNQPQHF
TGTGCCAGCAGCAAGGACAGGGGGAGAAATCAGCCCCAGCATTTT
>13|many|TRBJ2-4|TRBV20-1|NA
CSASFGAKNIQYF
TGCAGTGCTAGCTTTGGGGCCAAAAACATTCAGTACTTC
>15|many|TRBJ2-1|TRBV7-9|NA
CASSSYLTVGDEQFF
TGTGCCAGCAGCTCATACTTGACTGTCGGCGATGAGCAGTTCTTC
>17|many|TRBJ2-7|TRBV6-1|NA
CASSEASLGVGAYEQYF
TGTGCCAGCAGTGAAGCGTCTTTAGGGGTTGGGGCCTACGAGCAGTACTTC
>15|many|TRBJ1-1|TRBV7-2|NA
CASSLPRGYNTEAFF
TGTGCCAGCAGCTTGCCCAGGGGATATAACACTGAAGCTTTCTTT
>16|many|TRBJ2-5|TRBV12-3/TRBV12-4|TRBD1
CASSQQGAVFRETQYF
TGTGCCAGCAGTCAACAGGGGGCTGTGTTCCGGGAGACCCAGTACTTC
>13|NA|TRBJ2-5|TRBV12-3/TRBV12-4|NA
CASSLVEGVPQYF
TGTGCCAGCAGTTTAGTGGAAGGGGTACCCCAGTACTTC
>13|many|TRBJ2-7|TRBV10-3|TRBD2
CAVGGLAGSEQYF
TGTGCCGTCGGAGGGCTAGCGGGGAGCGAGCAGTACTTC
>14|many|TRBJ1-6|TRBV20-1|NA
CSASSGSYNSPLHF
TGCAGTGCTAGCTCCGGATCCTATAATTCACCCCTCCACTTT
>13|NA|TRBJ1-6|TRBV14|NA
CASQRVPNSPLHF
TGTGCCAGCCAGCGAGTCCCCAATTCACCCCTCCACTTT
>17|many|TRBJ2-5|TRBV6-2/TRBV6-3|TRBD2
CASSYSLPGRARETQYF
TGTGCCAGCAGTTACTCGCTTCCCGGGAGGGCCAGAGAGACCCAGTACTTC
>16|many|TRBJ2-1|TRBV24-1|NA
CATSDRMRTSYNEQFF
TGTGCCACCAGTGACCGGATGCGGACGTCCTACAATGAGCAGTTCTTC
>13|many|TRBJ2-1|TRBV13|NA
CASSVGVQNEQFF
TGTGCCAGCAGTGTTGGAGTTCAAAATGAGCAGTTCTTC
>16|many|TRBJ2-1|TRBV19|NA
CASSIEAGSSYNEQFF
TGTGCCAGTAGTATAGAAGCAGGGAGCTCCTACAATGAGCAGTTCTTC
>13|NA|TRBJ2-4|TRBV12-3/TRBV12-4|NA
CASSLIGSNIQYF
TGTGCCAGCAGTTTAATAGGGAGTAACATTCAGTACTTC
>15|NA|TRBJ2-1|TRBV5-1|TRBD2
CASRLAAEGSNEQFF
TGCGCCAGCAGACTAGCGGCTGAGGGGTCCAATGAGCAGTTCTTC
>14|many|TRBJ2-1|TRBV2|NA
CASRGSISYNEQFF
TGTGCCAGCAGGGGGTCGATTTCCTACAATGAGCAGTTCTTC
>15|many|TRBJ2-7|TRBV29-1|TRBD2
CSVEKLAGGVGEQYF
TGCAGCGTTGAAAAACTAGCGGGAGGTGTTGGCGAGCAGTACTTC
>17|many|TRBJ2-2|TRBV20-1|NA
CSARDPLRALGTGELFF
TGCAGTGCTAGAGACCCCCTTCGGGCCCTTGGCACCGGGGAGCTGTTTTTT
>15|many|TRBJ1-1|TRBV6-1|NA
CASTVVSGGNTEAFF
TGTGCCAGCACCGTAGTTTCTGGGGGAAACACTGAAGCTTTCTTT